This section outlines one TCR beta chain sequence together with its context. Antigen: not known. The time point is: persistent/refractory GD, antithyroid drugs over 5 years with positive TRAb. RNA isolated from PBMCs was used to make the TCR library. The data stem from a study of regulatory T cells in long-lasting Graves disease. Study background: The definition of persistent Graves' disease was over 5 years of antithyroid drugs with positive TSH receptor antibodies. Overall study results and limits: New patients shared fewer public clonotypes (over 900) than persistent patients did (roughly 2,600). Those with persistent Graves' had less TCR diversity than newly diagnosed patients. The researchers studied only peripheral blood, not thyroid tissue.

Sequencing libraries for TCR beta were prepared with iRepertoire HTBI primers and Arm-PCR of CDR3 regions. TCRdb re-derived calls from the multiplex PCR reads in MiXCR, one entry per CDR3 protein. The table has almost 350,000 distinct CDR3 sequences, around a fifth seen once; the top ten hold just under 30%. Germline CDR1 MGHRA, CDR2 YSYEKL. The CDR3 contains 16 residues. V was pared by 1 base and J by 10 bases, with 14 bases of the junction left unmatched. This TCR derives from a female donor with Graves disease. This rearrangement joins TRBV4-1 to TRBJ2-5; 8 nucleotides line up with TRBD1. Sequences were derived from peripheral blood mononuclear cells (PBMCs), sampled when the disease was refractory, from a patient treated with antithyroid drugs. CDR3 coding DNA: TGCGCCAGCAGCCAAGTTCTCCAGGGGGCACGTGGTGGCCAGTACTTC. Its protein product is CASSQVLQGARGGQYF.